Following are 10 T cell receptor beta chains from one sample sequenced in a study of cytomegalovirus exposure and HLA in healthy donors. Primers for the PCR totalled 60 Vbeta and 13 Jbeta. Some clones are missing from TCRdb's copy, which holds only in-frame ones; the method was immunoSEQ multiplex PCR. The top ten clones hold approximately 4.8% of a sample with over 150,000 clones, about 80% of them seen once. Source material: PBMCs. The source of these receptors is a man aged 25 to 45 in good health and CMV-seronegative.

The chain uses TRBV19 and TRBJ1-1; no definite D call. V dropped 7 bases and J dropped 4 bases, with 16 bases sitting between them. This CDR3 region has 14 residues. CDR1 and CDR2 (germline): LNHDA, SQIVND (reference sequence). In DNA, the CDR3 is TGTGCCAGTACCCGAGGAGGTGTTGGCACTGAAGCTTTCTTT. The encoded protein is CASTRGGVGTEAFF.

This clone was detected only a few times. The CDR3 DNA reads as TGTGCCTGGAGTGTACTGGCTGTGACTTATGGCTACACCTTC. The encoded protein is CAWSVLAVTYGYTF. V and J are TRBV30 and TRBJ1-2, with D unclear. This CDR3 is built from 14 residues. The V gene lost 0 bases and the J gene lost 5 bases, with 13 bases spanning the gap. The germline V gene encodes CDR1 GTSNPN and CDR2 SVGIG (reference sequence). The full variable domain, with the rest looked up from reference TRBV30 and TRBJ1-2, is SQTIHQWPATLVQPVGSPLSLECTVEGTSNPNLYWYRQAAGRGLQLLFYSVGIGQISSEVPQNLSASRPQDRQFILSSKKLLLSDSGFYLCAWSVLAVTYGYTFGSGTRLTVV.

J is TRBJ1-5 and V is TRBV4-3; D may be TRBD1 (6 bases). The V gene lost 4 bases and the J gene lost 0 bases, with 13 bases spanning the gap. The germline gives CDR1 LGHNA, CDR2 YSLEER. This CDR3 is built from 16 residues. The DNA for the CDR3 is TGCGCCAGCAGCCCCTCGGACAGAGTTAGCAATCAGCCCCAGCATTTT. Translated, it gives CASSPSDRVSNQPQHF.

This chain's CDR3 is CASSPSAGAGTGELFF. CDR3 bases: TGTGCCAGCAGCCCGTCGGCGGGGGCCGGCACCGGGGAGCTGTTTTTT. The chain joins TRBV7-9 to TRBJ2-2; D may be TRBD2 (7 bases). V lost 5 bases, J lost 4 bases, and 17 bases lay in between. Germline V gene lookup returns CDR1 SEHNR and CDR2 FQNEAQ (reference sequence). This CDR3 has 16 residues.

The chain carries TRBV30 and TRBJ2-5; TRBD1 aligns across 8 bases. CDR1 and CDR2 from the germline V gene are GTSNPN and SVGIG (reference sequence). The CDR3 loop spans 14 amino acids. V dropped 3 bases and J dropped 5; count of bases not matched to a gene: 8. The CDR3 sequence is CAWRSAGGWETQYF. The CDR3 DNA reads TGTGCCTGGAGAAGCGCAGGGGGCTGGGAGACCCAGTACTTC.

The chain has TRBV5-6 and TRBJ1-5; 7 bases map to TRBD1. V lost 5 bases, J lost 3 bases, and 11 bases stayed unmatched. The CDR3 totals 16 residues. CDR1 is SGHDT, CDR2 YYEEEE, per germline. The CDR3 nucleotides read TGTGCCAGCAGTTCTCGGGGACAGCCCCACAATCAGCCCCAGCATTTT. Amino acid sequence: CASSSRGQPHNQPQHF.

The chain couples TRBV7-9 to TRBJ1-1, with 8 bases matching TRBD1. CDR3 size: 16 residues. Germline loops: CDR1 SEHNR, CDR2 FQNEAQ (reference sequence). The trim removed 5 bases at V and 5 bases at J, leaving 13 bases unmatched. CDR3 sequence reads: CASSHSRQGRLTEAFF. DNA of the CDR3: TGTGCCAGCAGCCACAGTCGACAGGGGAGGTTAACTGAAGCTTTCTTT.

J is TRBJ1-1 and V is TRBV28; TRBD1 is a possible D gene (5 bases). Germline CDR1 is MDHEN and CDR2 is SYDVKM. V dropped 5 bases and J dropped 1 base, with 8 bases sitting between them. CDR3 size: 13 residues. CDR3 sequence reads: CASSRTGNTEAFF. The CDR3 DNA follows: TGTGCCAGCAGTCGTACAGGGAACACTGAAGCTTTCTTT.

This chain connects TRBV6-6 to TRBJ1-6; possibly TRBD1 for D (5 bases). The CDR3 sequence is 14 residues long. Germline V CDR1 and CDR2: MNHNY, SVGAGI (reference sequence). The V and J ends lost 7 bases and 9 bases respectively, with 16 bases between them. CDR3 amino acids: CASKSGLSGSPLHF. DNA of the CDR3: TGTGCCAGCAAGTCGGGACTTAGTGGTTCACCCCTCCACTTT.

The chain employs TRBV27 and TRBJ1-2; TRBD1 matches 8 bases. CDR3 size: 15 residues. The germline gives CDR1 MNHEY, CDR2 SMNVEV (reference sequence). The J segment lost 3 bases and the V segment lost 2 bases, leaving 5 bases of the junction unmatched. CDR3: CASSLAVTGDYGYTF. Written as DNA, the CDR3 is TGTGCCAGCAGTTTAGCAGTGACAGGGGACTATGGCTACACCTTC.